These T cell receptor beta chains were read from a single sample in a study of T cell responses to AZD1222 COVID-19 vaccine. Generated by immunoSEQ multiplex PCR, the TCRdb table keeps only in-frame clones and is missing some. The data hold about 87,000 clones, with almost 90% observed a single time. This specimen was peripheral blood, taken on day 0 of AZD1222 vaccination. Source of these receptors: an adult in good health. Each CDR3 is given with its conserved first and last residue. Each record gives: V gene, J gene, D gene, clone size, CDR3 protein, CDR3 DNA. The D gene is left open where the match is weak. Only part of the rows carry a size: once, few, many, or a class if the clone is expanded.

TRBV19	TRBJ2-7	NA	once	CASSISSAPTYEQYF	TGTGCCAGTAGTATTAGTTCGGCGCCTACCTACGAGCAGTACTTC
TRBV6-5	TRBJ1-6	NA	few	CASSYSITGKNSPLHF	TGTGCCAGCAGTTACTCTATAACAGGGAAAAATTCACCCCTCCACTTT
TRBV6-4	TRBJ1-1	NA	NA	CASSLEGGSGTEAFF	TGTGCCAGCAGCTTGGAGGGGGGTTCAGGCACTGAAGCTTTCTTT
TRBV7-2	TRBJ2-1	NA	few	CASSPLRGSGNEQFF	TGTGCCAGCAGCCCCTTACGGGGAAGCGGTAATGAGCAGTTCTTC
TRBV7-9	TRBJ1-6	NA	NA	CAGGRQTDSPLHF	TGTGCCGGGGGGAGACAGACGGATTCACCCCTCCACTTT
TRBV5-1	TRBJ1-6	NA	few	CASSLGATATSPLHF	TGCGCCAGCAGCTTGGGGGCTACAGCGACTTCACCCCTCCACTTT
TRBV7-8	TRBJ1-1	NA	NA	CASSSRRGDHTEAFF	TGTGCCAGCAGTTCCCGCCGGGGGGACCACACTGAAGCTTTCTTT
TRBV29-1	TRBJ1-1	NA	NA	CSGGGGAGTEAFF	TGCAGCGGTGGGGGAGGGGCAGGGACTGAAGCTTTCTTT
TRBV19	TRBJ1-2	TRBD1	NA	CASSTQGGTSGGYTF	TGTGCCAGTAGTACCCAGGGGGGGACGTCTGGTGGCTACACCTTC
TRBV10-3	TRBJ1-1	NA	NA	CAISERGARTEAFF	TGTGCCATCAGTGAACGGGGGGCGCGCACTGAAGCTTTCTTT
TRBV5-4	TRBJ1-5	NA	NA	CASSYEGQPQHF	TGTGCCAGCAGCTACGAGGGACAGCCCCAGCATTTT
TRBV27	TRBJ2-5	NA	NA	CARGGFHPETQYF	TGTGCCAGGGGGGGATTTCACCCCGAGACCCAGTACTTC
TRBV7-8	TRBJ1-2	TRBD1	once	CASSKVQGTNYGYTF	TGTGCCAGCAGCAAAGTACAGGGGACTAACTATGGCTACACCTTC
TRBV6-4	TRBJ2-1	TRBD2	few	CASSDDTSGGQNEQFF	TGTGCCAGCAGTGACGACACTAGCGGGGGGCAGAATGAGCAGTTCTTC
TRBV5-1	TRBJ2-7	NA	NA	CASSPGFREQYF	TGCGCCAGCAGCCCAGGGTTCCGGGAGCAGTACTTC
TRBV6-5	TRBJ2-7	NA	NA	CASSFNPGPTREQYF	TGTGCCAGCAGTTTCAACCCGGGACCCACGAGGGAGCAGTACTTC
TRBV18	TRBJ1-5	TRBD1	NA	CASSPGTGGLQPQHF	TGTGCCAGCTCACCAGGGACAGGGGGCCTTCAGCCCCAGCATTTT
TRBV7-9	TRBJ1-1	NA	NA	CASSSSAGNTEAFF	TGTGCCAGCAGCTCCTCCGCCGGGAACACTGAAGCTTTCTTT
TRBV11-1	TRBJ2-3	TRBD1	NA	CASRENRGRLTDTQYF	TGTGCCAGCAGGGAAAACAGGGGGCGCCTGACAGATACGCAGTATTTT
TRBV2	TRBJ1-2	TRBD1	NA	CASRTGGTGYTF	TGTGCCAGCAGGACAGGGGGAACTGGCTACACCTTC
TRBV4-2	TRBJ1-5	TRBD1	NA	CASSQTDRLNNQPQHF	TGTGCCAGCAGCCAAACGGACAGGTTGAACAATCAGCCCCAGCATTTT
TRBV5-1	TRBJ2-3	TRBD2	NA	CASSLGGGITDTQYF	TGCGCCAGCAGCTTGGGCGGGGGTATCACAGATACGCAGTATTTT
TRBV15	TRBJ1-2	TRBD1	NA	CATSRDQVRGKYGYTF	TGTGCCACCAGCAGAGATCAGGTCAGGGGGAAGTATGGCTACACCTTC
TRBV18	TRBJ2-7	TRBD1	NA	CASSLPGQGPYEQYF	TGTGCCAGCTCACTTCCGGGACAGGGGCCCTACGAGCAGTACTTC
TRBV7-9	TRBJ1-3	NA	once	CASSSGAGNTIYF	TGTGCCAGCAGCTCGGGGGCCGGAAACACCATATATTTT
TRBV2	TRBJ2-7	NA	NA	CASNTLTRDEQYF	TGTGCCAGCAACACCCTTACCAGAGACGAGCAGTACTTC
TRBV5-1	TRBJ2-1	NA	NA	CASTPGRPYNEQFF	TGCGCCAGCACCCCGGGCCGGCCATACAATGAGCAGTTCTTC
TRBV7-2	TRBJ1-3	NA	NA	CASSQQIRTDSGNTIYF	TGTGCCAGCAGCCAGCAAATACGGACAGACTCTGGAAACACCATATATTTT
TRBV30	TRBJ1-2	NA	NA	CAWSVGSPSDGYTF	TGTGCCTGGAGTGTAGGGTCACCTTCGGATGGCTACACCTTC
TRBV5-4	TRBJ2-1	NA	NA	CASSFLSGSSYNEQFF	TGTGCCAGCAGCTTCCTGAGCGGTAGCTCCTACAATGAGCAGTTCTTC
TRBV18	TRBJ1-1	TRBD1	NA	CASSPPGQVSAEAFF	TGTGCCAGCTCACCTCCGGGACAGGTCTCGGCTGAAGCTTTCTTT
TRBV7-8	TRBJ1-2	NA	once	CASSSTANYGYTF	TGTGCCAGCAGCTCGACAGCTAACTATGGCTACACCTTC
TRBV18	TRBJ1-6	NA	few	CASSPPQGEDSPLHF	TGTGCCAGCTCACCACCGCAGGGTGAGGATTCACCCCTCCACTTT